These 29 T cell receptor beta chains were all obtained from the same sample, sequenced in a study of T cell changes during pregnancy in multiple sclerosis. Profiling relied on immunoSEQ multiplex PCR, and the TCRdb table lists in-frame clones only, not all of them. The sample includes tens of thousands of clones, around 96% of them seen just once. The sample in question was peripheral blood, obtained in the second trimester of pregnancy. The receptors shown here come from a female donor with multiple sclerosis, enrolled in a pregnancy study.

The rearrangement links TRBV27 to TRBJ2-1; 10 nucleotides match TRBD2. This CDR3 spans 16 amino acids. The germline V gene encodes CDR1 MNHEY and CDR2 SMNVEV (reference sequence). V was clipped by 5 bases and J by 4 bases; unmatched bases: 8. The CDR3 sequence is CASSTRRTSGYNEQFF. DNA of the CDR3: TGTGCCAGCAGTACCCGACGGACTAGCGGATACAATGAGCAGTTCTTC.

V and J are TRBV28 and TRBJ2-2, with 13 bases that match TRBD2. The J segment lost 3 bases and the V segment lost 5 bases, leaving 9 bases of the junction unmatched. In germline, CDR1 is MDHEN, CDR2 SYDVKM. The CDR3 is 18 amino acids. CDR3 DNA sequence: TGTGCCAGCAGTCCCCCCTGGACTAGCGGGAGTTACACCGGGGAGCTGTTTTTT. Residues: CASSPPWTSGSYTGELFF.

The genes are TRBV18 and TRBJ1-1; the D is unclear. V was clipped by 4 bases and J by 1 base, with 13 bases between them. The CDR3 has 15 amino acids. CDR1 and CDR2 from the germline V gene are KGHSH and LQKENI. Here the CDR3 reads CASSLNIQKNTEAFF. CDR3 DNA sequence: TGTGCCAGCTCACTTAACATACAGAAGAACACTGAAGCTTTCTTT. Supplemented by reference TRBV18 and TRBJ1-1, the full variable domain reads NAGVMQNPRHLVRRRGQEARLRCSPMKGHSHVYWYRQLPEEGLKFMVYLQKENIIDESGMPKERFSAEFPKEGPSILRIQQVVRGDSAAYFCASSLNIQKNTEAFFGQGTRLTVV.

The CDR3: CASSLNGDSYNEQFF. The CDR3 bases are TGCGCCAGCAGCTTGAACGGAGACTCCTACAATGAGCAGTTCTTC. The V gene is TRBV5-1, the J gene TRBJ2-1, with D unresolved. Germline CDR1 reads SGHRS; CDR2 reads YFSETQ. The V gene lost 1 base and the J gene lost 0 bases, with 8 bases spanning the gap. This CDR3 has 15 residues.

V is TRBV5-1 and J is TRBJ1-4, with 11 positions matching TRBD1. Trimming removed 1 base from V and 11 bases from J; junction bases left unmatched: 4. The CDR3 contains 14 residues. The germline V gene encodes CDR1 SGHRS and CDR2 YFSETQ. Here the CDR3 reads CASSLWDRGAKLFF. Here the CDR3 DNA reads TGCGCCAGCAGCTTGTGGGACAGGGGGGCTAAACTGTTTTTT.

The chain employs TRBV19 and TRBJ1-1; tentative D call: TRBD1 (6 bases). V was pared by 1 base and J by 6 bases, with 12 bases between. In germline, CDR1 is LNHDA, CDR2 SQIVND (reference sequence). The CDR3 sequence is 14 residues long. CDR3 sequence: CASSIAGGSPEAFF. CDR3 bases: TGTGCCAGTAGTATAGCTGGGGGCTCCCCTGAAGCTTTCTTT.

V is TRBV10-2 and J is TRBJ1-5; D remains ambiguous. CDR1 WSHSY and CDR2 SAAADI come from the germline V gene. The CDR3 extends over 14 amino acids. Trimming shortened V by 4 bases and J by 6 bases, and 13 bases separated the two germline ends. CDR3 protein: CASSVHYGGQPQHF. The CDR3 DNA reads TGCGCCAGCAGTGTCCATTACGGAGGTCAGCCCCAGCATTTT.

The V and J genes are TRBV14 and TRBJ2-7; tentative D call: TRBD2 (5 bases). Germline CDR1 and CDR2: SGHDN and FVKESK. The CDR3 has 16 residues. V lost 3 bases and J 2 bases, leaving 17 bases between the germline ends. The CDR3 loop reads CASSQKAEAKPYEQYF. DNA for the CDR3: TGTGCCAGCAGCCAGAAAGCGGAAGCAAAGCCCTACGAGCAGTACTTC.

The CDR3 reads CASSLSLRGAEAFF. Written as DNA, the CDR3 is TGTGCCAGCAGCTTATCGTTGCGAGGCGCTGAAGCTTTCTTT. This chain uses TRBV7-9 with TRBJ1-1; no definite D call. CDR3 length: 14 residues. Germline CDR1 and CDR2: SEHNR and FQNEAQ (reference sequence). The germline V and J ends were trimmed by 2 bases and 6 bases, with 13 bases remaining between them.

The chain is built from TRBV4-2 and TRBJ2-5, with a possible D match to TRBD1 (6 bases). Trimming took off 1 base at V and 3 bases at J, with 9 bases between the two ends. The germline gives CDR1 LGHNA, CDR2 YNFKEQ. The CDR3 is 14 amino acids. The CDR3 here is CASSQGTAKETQYF. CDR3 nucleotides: TGTGCCAGCAGCCAAGGGACAGCTAAAGAGACCCAGTACTTC.

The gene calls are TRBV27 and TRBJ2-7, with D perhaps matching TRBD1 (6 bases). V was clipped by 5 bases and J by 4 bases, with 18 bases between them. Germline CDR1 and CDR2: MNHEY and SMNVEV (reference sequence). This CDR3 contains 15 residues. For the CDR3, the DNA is TGTGCCAGCAGTGCTCCAGGGGCAGGGTCTTACGAGCAGTACTTC. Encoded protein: CASSAPGAGSYEQYF.

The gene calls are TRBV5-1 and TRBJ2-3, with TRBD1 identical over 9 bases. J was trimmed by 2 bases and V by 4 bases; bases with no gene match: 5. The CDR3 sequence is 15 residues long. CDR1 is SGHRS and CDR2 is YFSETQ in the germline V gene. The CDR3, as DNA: TGCGCCAGCAGCCATACAGGGGGCCCCACAGATACGCAGTATTTT. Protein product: CASSHTGGPTDTQYF.

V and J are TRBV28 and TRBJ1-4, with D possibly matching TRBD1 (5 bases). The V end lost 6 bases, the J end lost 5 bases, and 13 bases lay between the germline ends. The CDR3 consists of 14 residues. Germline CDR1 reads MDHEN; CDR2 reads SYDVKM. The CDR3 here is CASSSDSLNEKLFF. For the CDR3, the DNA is TGTGCCAGCAGCAGCGACAGTTTAAATGAAAAACTGTTTTTT.

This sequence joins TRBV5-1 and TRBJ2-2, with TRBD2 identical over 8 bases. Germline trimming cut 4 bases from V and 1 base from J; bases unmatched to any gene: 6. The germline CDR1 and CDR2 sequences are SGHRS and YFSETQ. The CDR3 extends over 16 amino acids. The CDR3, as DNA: TGCGCCAGCAGCCCCTTGAGCGGGAGGAACACCGGGGAGCTGTTTTTT. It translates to CASSPLSGRNTGELFF.

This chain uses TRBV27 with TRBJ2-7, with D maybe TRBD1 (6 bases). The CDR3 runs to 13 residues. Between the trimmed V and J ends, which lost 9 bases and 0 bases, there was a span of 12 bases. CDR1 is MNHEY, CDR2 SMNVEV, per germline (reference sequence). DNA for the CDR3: TGTGCCAGTGGAAGGGGGAGCTCCTACGAGCAGTACTTC. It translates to CASGRGSSYEQYF.

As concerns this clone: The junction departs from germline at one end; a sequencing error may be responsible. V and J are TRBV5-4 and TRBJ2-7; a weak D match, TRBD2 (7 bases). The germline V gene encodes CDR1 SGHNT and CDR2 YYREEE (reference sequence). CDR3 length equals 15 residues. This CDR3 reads CASRLGGGSSYEQYF. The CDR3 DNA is TGTGCCAGCAGATTGGGGGGCGGGAGTTCGTACGAGCAGTACTTC.

DNA for the CDR3: TGTGCCAGCAGTGAAAGCGCCTACAATGAGCAGTTCTTC. Its translation is CASSESAYNEQFF. The V and J genes are TRBV6-4 and TRBJ2-1; D remains ambiguous. The length of the CDR3 is 13 residues. CDR1 and CDR2 from the germline V gene are MRHNA and SNTAGT. Trimming left V 3 bases short and J 2 bases short, with 5 bases between.

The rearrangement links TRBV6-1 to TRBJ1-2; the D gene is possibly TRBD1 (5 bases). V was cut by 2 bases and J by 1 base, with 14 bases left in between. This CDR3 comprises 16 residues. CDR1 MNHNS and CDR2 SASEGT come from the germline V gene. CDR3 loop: CASSESLGGYNYGYTF. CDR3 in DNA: TGTGCCAGCAGTGAAAGTCTGGGGGGATATAACTATGGCTACACCTTC.

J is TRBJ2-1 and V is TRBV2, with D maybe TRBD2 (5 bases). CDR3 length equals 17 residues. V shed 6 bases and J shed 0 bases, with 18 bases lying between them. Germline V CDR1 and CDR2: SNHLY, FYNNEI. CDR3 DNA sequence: TGTGCCAGCAGCGCGGTCACTAGGGAAAGCTCCTACAATGAGCAGTTCTTC. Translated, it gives CASSAVTRESSYNEQFF.

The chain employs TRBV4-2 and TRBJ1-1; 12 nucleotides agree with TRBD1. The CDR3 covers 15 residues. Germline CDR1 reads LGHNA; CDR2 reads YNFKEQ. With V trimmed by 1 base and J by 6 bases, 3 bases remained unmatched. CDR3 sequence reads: CASSQAGTGGAEAFF. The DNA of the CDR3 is TGTGCCAGCAGCCAAGCCGGGACAGGGGGCGCTGAAGCTTTCTTT.

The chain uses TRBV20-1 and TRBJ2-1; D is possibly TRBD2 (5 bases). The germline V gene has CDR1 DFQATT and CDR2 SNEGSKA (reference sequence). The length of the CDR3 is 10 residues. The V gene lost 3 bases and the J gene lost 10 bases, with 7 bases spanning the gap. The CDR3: CSAREREQFF. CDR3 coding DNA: TGCAGTGCTAGGGAGCGGGAGCAGTTCTTC.

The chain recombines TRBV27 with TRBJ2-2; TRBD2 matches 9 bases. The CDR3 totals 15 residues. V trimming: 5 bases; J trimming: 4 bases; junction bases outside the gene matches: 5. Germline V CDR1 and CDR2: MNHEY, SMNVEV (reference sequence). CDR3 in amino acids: CASSVAGVVTGELFF. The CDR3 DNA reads TGTGCCAGCAGTGTAGCGGGAGTGGTCACCGGGGAGCTGTTTTTT.

The CDR3 spells CAWSRAGPGTQYF. The CDR3 DNA reads TGTGCCTGGAGTAGGGCGGGACCGGGGACCCAGTACTTC. V usage is TRBV30 and J usage is TRBJ2-5, with a weak D call TRBD2 (6 bases). V was cut by 2 bases and J by 7 bases, with 14 bases left in between. CDR1 and CDR2 (germline): GTSNPN, SVGIG (reference sequence). CDR3 length: 13 amino acids. Based on the CDR3 plus reference TRBV30 and TRBJ2-5, the full variable domain is SQTIHQWPATLVQPVGSPLSLECTVEGTSNPNLYWYRQAAGRGLQLLFYSVGIGQISSEVPQNLSASRPQDRQFILSSKKLLLSDSGFYLCAWSRAGPGTQYFGPGTRLLVL.

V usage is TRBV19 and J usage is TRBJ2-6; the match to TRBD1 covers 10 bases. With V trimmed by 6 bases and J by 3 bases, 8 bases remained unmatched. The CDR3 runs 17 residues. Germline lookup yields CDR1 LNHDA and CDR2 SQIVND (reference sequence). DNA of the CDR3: TGTGCCAGTAGCCCGGGACAGGGGCAAGGTGGGGCCAACGTCCTGACTTTC. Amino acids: CASSPGQGQGGANVLTF.

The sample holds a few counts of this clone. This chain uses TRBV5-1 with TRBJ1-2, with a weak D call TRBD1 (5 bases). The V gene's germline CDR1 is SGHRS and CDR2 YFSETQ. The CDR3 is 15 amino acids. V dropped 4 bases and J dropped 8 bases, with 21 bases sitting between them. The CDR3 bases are TGCGCCAGCAGCCCCGATCGGAGACCATCAGGGGGCTACACCTTC. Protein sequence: CASSPDRRPSGGYTF.

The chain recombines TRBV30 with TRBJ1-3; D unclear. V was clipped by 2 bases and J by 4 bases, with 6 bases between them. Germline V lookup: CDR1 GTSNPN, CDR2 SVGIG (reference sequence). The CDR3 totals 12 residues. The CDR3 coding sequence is TGTGCCTGGAGTCCGCAGGGAAACACCATATATTTT. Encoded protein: CAWSPQGNTIYF.

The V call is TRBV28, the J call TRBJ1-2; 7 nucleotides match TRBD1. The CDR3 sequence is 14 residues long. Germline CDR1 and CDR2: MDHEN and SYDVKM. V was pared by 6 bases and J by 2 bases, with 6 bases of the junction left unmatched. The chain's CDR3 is CASRPGTENYGYTF. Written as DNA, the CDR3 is TGTGCCAGCAGACCCGGGACAGAGAACTATGGCTACACCTTC.

Written as DNA, the CDR3 is TGTGCCAGCAGGTTACAGGGGGTCAACGAGCAGTACTTC. Protein: CASRLQGVNEQYF. The chain couples TRBV28 to TRBJ2-7, with TRBD1 identical over 8 bases. The length of the CDR3 is 13 residues. V shed 6 bases and J 5 bases; nucleotides not matched to a gene: 6. Germline CDR1 is MDHEN and CDR2 is SYDVKM.

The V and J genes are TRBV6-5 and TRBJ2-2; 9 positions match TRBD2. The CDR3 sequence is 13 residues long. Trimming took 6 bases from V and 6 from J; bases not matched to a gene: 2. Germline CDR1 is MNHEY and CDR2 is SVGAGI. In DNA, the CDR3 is TGTGCCAGCAGGCGGGAGGGCCCCGGGGAGCTGTTTTTT. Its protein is CASRREGPGELFF.